The 20 T cell receptor beta chains listed next were all sequenced from one sample in a study of T cells in Graves' hyperthyroidism and ophthalmopathy. Researchers amplified the TCR beta CDR3 regions from RNA transcripts. HTBI primers were used for first-round RT-PCR of the TCR CDR3. TCRdb recomputed calls from the multiplex PCR reads with MiXCR, one row per CDR3 protein. The repertoire holds 450,000 to 650,000 distinct CDR3 sequences, with 11% to 15% as singletons. Source material: blood. The receptor source for this set is a woman aged 18-29 years with Graves' ophthalmopathy.

Ten or more counts support this clonotype. The chain employs TRBV7-9 and TRBJ1-1; D not certain. In germline, CDR1 is SEHNR, CDR2 FQNEAQ (reference sequence). This CDR3 spans 17 amino acids. V lost 0 bases and J lost 5, with 19 bases in between. DNA of the CDR3: TGTGCCAGCAGCTTAGCGCTCCCCGCAAAGGAGAGAACTGAAGCTTTCTTT. Translated, it gives CASSLALPAKERTEAFF.

At least ten counts were recorded for this clonotype. The chain recombines TRBV29-1 with TRBJ1-1; D unresolved. This CDR3 has 10 residues. Per germline, CDR1 SQVTM and CDR2 ANQGSEA. Trimming shortened V by 8 bases and J by 3 bases, and 7 bases separated the two germline ends. The CDR3 loop reads CSLGYTEAFF. The CDR3, as DNA: TGCAGCCTGGGGTACACTGAAGCTTTCTTT. The variable domain in full, with the rest retrieved from reference TRBV29-1 and TRBJ1-1, is SAVISQKPSRDICQRGTSLTIQCQVDSQVTMMFWYRQQPGQSLTLIATANQGSEATYESGFVIDKFPISRPNLTFSTLTVSNMSPEDSSIYLCSLGYTEAFFGQGTRLTVV.

This chain connects TRBV2 to TRBJ1-5; a weak D match, TRBD1 (5 bases). Between the trimmed V and J ends, which lost 5 bases and 0 bases, there was a span of 8 bases. CDR3 length: 14 amino acids. Germline assignment: CDR1 SNHLY and CDR2 FYNNEI. Here the CDR3 DNA reads TGTGCCAGCAGTACCGACAGTAGCAATCAGCCCCAGCATTTT. Amino acids: CASSTDSSNQPQHF.

In this sample, this clonotype turned up a few times. The V and J genes are TRBV5-4 and TRBJ2-3, with TRBD2 as a possible D gene (7 bases). Trimming took off 4 bases at V and 7 bases at J, with 25 bases between the two ends. This CDR3 region has 17 residues. Looked up from germline, CDR1 is SGHNT and CDR2 is YYREEE (reference sequence). The CDR3 region is CASSMPEGGGVLNTQYF. The DNA of the CDR3 is TGTGCCAGCAGCATGCCGGAGGGAGGGGGTGTTTTGAATACGCAGTATTTT. The variable domain in full, with the rest retrieved from reference TRBV5-4 and TRBJ2-3, is ETGVTQSPTHLIKTRGQQVTLRCSSQSGHNTVSWYQQALGQGPQFIFQYYREEENGRGNFPPRFSGLQFPNYSSELNVNALELDDSALYLCASSMPEGGGVLNTQYFGPGTRLTVL.

Turning to this clonotype: One base away lies a much larger clone, so this may be a sequencing read error. The V and J genes are TRBV7-8 and TRBJ1-1; 11 bases agree with TRBD1. The germline V gene has CDR1 SGHVS and CDR2 FQNEAQ. The trim removed 4 bases at V and 12 bases at J, leaving 13 bases unmatched. The CDR3 extends over 15 amino acids. The CDR3 protein is CASSSLTGTGGVTFF. The CDR3 nucleotides read TGTGCCAGCAGCTCCTTAACCGGGACAGGGGGTGTTACTTTCTTT.

This clonotype was counted at least ten times. Germline is not matched at one junction end, which may reflect a read error. This sequence joins TRBV6-1 and TRBJ2-3; TRBD2 might be the D (5 bases). This CDR3 comprises 16 residues. Germline V CDR1 and CDR2: MNHNS, SASEGT. The CDR3 DNA reads as TGTGCCAGCTGTGACCGCCGCGGGCCGAGCACAGATACGCAGTATTTT. Encoded protein: CASCDRRGPSTDTQYF.

The chain combines TRBV6-2 or TRBV6-3 with TRBJ2-7, with a possible D match to TRBD2 (5 bases). Trimming shortened V by 5 bases and J by 1 base, and 33 bases separated the two germline ends. CDR3 length equals 21 residues. Germline assignment: CDR1 MNHEY and CDR2 SVGEGT. CDR3: CASSPLTPNPYRGLLSYEQYF. CDR3 in DNA: TGTGCCAGCAGTCCGCTCACACCCAACCCCTATCGCGGGTTACTTTCCTACGAGCAGTACTTC.

The table lists this clonotype with many counts. This chain links TRBV6-1 with TRBJ2-7; 9 nucleotides match TRBD2. Germline CDR1 reads MNHNS; CDR2 reads SASEGT. Trimming at V came to 2 bases and at J to 5 bases, leaving 10 bases not matched to a gene. This CDR3 spans 16 amino acids. The CDR3 DNA is TGTGCCAGCAGTGAAACGGGCGGGAGGGCTTTCCACGAGCAGTACTTC. The encoded protein is CASSETGGRAFHEQYF.

This clonotype came up many times. This chain links TRBV20-1 with TRBJ1-1; no definite D call. Germline V gene lookup returns CDR1 DFQATT and CDR2 SNEGSKA (reference sequence). Trimming cost V 0 bases and J 1 base, with 6 bases left between them. The CDR3 extends over 13 amino acids. The CDR3 DNA reads as TGCAGTGCTAGAGAGATGGGGAACACTGAAGCTTTCTTT. Amino acids: CSAREMGNTEAFF.

This clonotype occurred many times. The chain combines TRBV3-1 with TRBJ1-5; tentatively, D is TRBD1 (5 bases). Germline-derived CDR1 and CDR2 are LGHDT and YNNKEL (reference sequence). The CDR3 extends over 13 amino acids. Trimming cost V 6 bases and J 2 bases, with 8 bases left between them. CDR3 bases: TGTGCCAGCAGTCAGGGTGGCAATCAGCCCCAGCATTTT. The encoded protein is CASSQGGNQPQHF.

On this clonotype itself: Possible read error: a much larger clone is one base away. V usage is TRBV20-1 and J usage is TRBJ2-5; possible D gene TRBD2, 7 bases. Trimming took off 5 bases at V and 4 bases at J, with 11 bases between the two ends. CDR3 size: 12 residues. CDR1 is DFQATT, CDR2 SNEGSKA, per germline (reference sequence). This CDR3 is CSAGGAAETQYF. In DNA form, the CDR3 reads TGCAGTGCTGGGGGGGCCGCAGAGACCCAGTACTTC.

This clonotype was detected ten times or more. The CDR3 region is CASSSPAAGRNEKLFF. The CDR3, as DNA: TGTGCCAGCAGTTCGCCCGCGGCGGGACGTAATGAAAAACTGTTTTTT. The chain recombines TRBV28 with TRBJ1-4; TRBD1 is a possible D gene (5 bases). The germline V and J ends were trimmed by 4 bases and 4 bases, with 16 bases remaining between them. Germline CDR1 reads MDHEN; CDR2 reads SYDVKM. This CDR3 is built from 16 residues.

This clonotype was seen repeatedly, ten times or more. J is TRBJ2-5 and V is TRBV2; TRBD1 matches at 7 bases. CDR1 and CDR2 (germline): SNHLY, FYNNEI. V shed 7 bases and J 3 bases; nucleotides not matched to a gene: 5. This CDR3 has 13 amino acids. The CDR3 reads CASNGQVKETQYF. For the CDR3, the DNA is TGTGCCAGCAACGGACAGGTTAAAGAGACCCAGTACTTC. Based on the CDR3 plus reference TRBV2 and TRBJ2-5, the full variable domain is EPEVTQTPSHQVTQMGQEVILRCVPISNHLYFYWYRQILGQKVEFLVSFYNNEISEKSEIFDDQFSVERPDGSNFTLKIRSTKLEDSAMYFCASNGQVKETQYFGPGTRLLVL.

This clonotype appeared many times. The V call is TRBV5-5, the J call TRBJ2-1, with TRBD1 identical over 9 bases. The CDR3 is 15 residues long. Germline loops: CDR1 SGHKS, CDR2 YYEKEE (reference sequence). With 0 bases clipped from V and 8 bases from J, the junction kept 6 bases outside the gene matches. Written as DNA, the CDR3 is TGTGCCAGCAGCTTGGAGACAGGGGGGGTGGATGAGCAGTTCTTC. This codes for CASSLETGGVDEQFF.

This clonotype was detected only a few times. This chain uses TRBV9 with TRBJ1-1; 8 positions match TRBD1. The CDR3 runs 15 residues. Germline V lookup: CDR1 SGDLS, CDR2 YYNGEE. The junction had 9 bases not matched to a gene; V was cut back by 4 bases and J by 4 bases. CDR3 loop: CASSTRTGLGTEAFF. The CDR3 DNA reads TGTGCCAGCAGCACCCGGACAGGGTTGGGCACTGAAGCTTTCTTT.

This clonotype occurred a few times. The gene calls are TRBV10-3 and TRBJ2-3; 10 nucleotides line up with TRBD2. Germline CDR1 and CDR2: ENHRY and SYGVKD. This CDR3 is built from 16 residues. With V trimmed by 5 bases and J by 2 bases, 7 bases remained unmatched. CDR3 loop: CAISIRLAGATDTQYF. The CDR3 DNA reads TGTGCCATCAGTATTAGGCTAGCGGGAGCCACAGATACGCAGTATTTT.

This clonotype came up many times. The chain is built from TRBV29-1 and TRBJ2-7; 13 nucleotides align to TRBD2. Germline V lookup: CDR1 SQVTM, CDR2 ANQGSEA. The CDR3 has 16 residues. V was clipped by 1 base and J by 2 bases; unmatched bases: 5. The CDR3 here is CSVEASGTSGTYEQYF. The CDR3 DNA is TGCAGCGTTGAAGCCTCCGGGACTAGCGGGACCTACGAGCAGTACTTC.

This clonotype was seen a handful of times. J is TRBJ1-1 and V is TRBV19; D is undetermined. V dropped 4 bases and J dropped 0 bases, with 12 bases sitting between them. Germline CDR1 and CDR2: LNHDA and SQIVND (reference sequence). This CDR3 contains 15 residues. CDR3 loop: CASSTKTYMNTEAFF. CDR3 sequence (DNA): TGTGCCAGTAGTACTAAGACATACATGAACACTGAAGCTTTCTTT. Drawing the rest from reference TRBV19 and TRBJ1-1, the complete variable domain is DGGITQSPKYLFRKEGQNVTLSCEQNLNHDAMYWYRQDPGQGLRLIYYSQIVNDFQKGDIAEGYSVSREKKESFPLTVTSAQKNPTAFYLCASSTKTYMNTEAFFGQGTRLTVV.

This clonotype was recorded at least ten times. V and J are TRBV2 and TRBJ2-7; D is unclear. V lost 0 bases and J 9 bases, leaving 15 bases between the germline ends. The CDR3 has 14 residues. Per germline, CDR1 SNHLY and CDR2 FYNNEI. DNA for the CDR3: TGTGCCAGCAGTGAAGCGGCAGGTCTGGAATGGCAGTACTTC. It specifies CASSEAAGLEWQYF.

This clonotype was counted many times. The chain employs TRBV5-6 and TRBJ2-5, with 10 nucleotides matching TRBD2. This CDR3 is built from 15 residues. Germline V gene lookup returns CDR1 SGHDT and CDR2 YYEEEE. The ends lost 5 bases at V and 2 bases at J; junction bases unmatched: 6. For the CDR3, the DNA is TGTGCCAGCAGTTTCCCAGCGGGAGGGCAAGAGACCCAGTACTTC. As protein: CASSFPAGGQETQYF.